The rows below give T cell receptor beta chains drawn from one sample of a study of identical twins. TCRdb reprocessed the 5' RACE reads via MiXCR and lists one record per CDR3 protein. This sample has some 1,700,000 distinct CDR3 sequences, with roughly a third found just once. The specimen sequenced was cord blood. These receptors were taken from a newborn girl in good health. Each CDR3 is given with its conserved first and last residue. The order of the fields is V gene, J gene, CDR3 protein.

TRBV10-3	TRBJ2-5	CAISRDREGTQYF
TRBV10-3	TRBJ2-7	CAITSDVGAHEQYF
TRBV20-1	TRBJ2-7	CSASILKSRWYEQYF
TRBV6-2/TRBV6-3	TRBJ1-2	CASSSGVNYGYTF
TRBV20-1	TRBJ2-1	CSARDLGRGVYNEQFF
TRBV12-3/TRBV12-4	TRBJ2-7	CASRRDRGPYRSYEQYF
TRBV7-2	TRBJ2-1	CASSILAGDNEQFF
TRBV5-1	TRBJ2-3	CASSQLPGTQYF
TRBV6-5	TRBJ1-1	CASSYLGNSMDTEAFF
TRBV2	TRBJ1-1	CASSPTPEAFF
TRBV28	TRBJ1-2	CASSKRLRRVNGYTF
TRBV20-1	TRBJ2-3	CSARPSVLPTDTQYF
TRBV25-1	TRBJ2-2	CACSGPTRNTGELFF
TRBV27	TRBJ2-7	CASSLSTSGRYEQYF
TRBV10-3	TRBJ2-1	CAISEDYNEQFF
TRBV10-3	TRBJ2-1	CAISEPFGLAGTPLSYNEQFF
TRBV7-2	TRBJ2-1	CASSLIGAGGRQFF
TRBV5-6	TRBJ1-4	CASTPGGGGEKLFF
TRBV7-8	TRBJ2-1	CASSLAFRASGGYNEQFF
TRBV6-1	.	CASSEILASYNEQYF
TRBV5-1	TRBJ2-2	CASSLPLDSYNTGELFF
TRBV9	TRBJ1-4	CASSAAGTVDEKLFF
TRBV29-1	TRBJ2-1	CSVVLPVYNEQFF
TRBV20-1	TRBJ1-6	CALDRSSYNSPLHF
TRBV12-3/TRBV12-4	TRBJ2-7	CASSFILAGGPYEQYF
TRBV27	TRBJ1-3	CASGYSGNTIYF
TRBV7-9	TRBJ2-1	CASSLAPRAEFF
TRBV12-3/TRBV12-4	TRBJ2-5	CASSPGQGKETQYF
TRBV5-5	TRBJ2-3	CASSAHYTDTRYF
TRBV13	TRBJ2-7	CASSLESGGFYEQYF
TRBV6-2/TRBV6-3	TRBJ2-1	CASSYSTGVYNEQFF
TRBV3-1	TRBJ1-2	CASSGRDRGFTNYGYTF
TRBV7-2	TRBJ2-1	CASSEMRGLLYNEQFF
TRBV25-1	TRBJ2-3	CASSDKLSGANTDTQYF
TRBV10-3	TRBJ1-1	CAISGTLDTEAFF
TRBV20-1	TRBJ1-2	CSARDPRGPKNGYTF
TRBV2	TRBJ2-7	CASSGWQGANEQYF
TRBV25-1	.	CASSEGTAEVVETQYF
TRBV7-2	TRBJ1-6	CASSPGQGLRSPLHF
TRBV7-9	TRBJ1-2	CASTLFQGSYGYTF
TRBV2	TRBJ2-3	CASSDRLVLSTDTQYF
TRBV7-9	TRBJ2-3	CASSPHRGKADTQYF
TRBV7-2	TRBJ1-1	CASSLVAEAFF